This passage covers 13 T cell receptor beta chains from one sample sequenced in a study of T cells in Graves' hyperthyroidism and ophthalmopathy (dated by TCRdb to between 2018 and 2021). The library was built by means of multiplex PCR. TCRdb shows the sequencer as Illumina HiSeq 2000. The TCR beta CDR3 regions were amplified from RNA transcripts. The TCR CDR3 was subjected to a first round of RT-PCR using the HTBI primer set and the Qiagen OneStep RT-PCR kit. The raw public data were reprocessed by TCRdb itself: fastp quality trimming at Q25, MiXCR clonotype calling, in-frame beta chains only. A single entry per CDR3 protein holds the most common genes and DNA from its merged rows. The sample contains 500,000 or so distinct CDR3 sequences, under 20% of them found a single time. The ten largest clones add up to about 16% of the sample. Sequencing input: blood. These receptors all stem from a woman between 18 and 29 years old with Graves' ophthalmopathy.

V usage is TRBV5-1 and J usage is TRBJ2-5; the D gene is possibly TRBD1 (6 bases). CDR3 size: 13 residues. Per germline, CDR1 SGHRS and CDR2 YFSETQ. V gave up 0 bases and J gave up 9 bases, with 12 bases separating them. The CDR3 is CASSLGDKEAQYF. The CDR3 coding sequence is TGCGCCAGCAGCTTGGGGGACAAAGAAGCCCAGTACTTC.

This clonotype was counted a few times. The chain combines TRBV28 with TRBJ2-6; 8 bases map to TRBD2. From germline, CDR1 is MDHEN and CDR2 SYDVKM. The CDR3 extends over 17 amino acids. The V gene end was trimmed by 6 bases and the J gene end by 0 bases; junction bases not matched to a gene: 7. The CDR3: CASSSAGARSGANVLTF. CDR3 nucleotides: TGTGCCAGCAGCTCAGCGGGGGCGCGCTCTGGGGCCAACGTCCTGACTTTC.

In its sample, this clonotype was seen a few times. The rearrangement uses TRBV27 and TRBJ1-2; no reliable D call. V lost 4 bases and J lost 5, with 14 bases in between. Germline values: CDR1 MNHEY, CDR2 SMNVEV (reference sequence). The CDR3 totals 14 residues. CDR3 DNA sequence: TGTGCCAGCAGTTCTCATGGTTTCGGGTATGGCTACACCTTC. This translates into CASSSHGFGYGYTF.

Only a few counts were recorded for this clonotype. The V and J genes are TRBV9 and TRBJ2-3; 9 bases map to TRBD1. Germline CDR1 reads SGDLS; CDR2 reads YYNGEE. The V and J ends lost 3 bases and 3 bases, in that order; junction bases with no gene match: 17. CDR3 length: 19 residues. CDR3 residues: CASSGRQGGQIMATDTQYF. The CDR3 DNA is TGTGCCAGCAGCGGTAGACAGGGGGGTCAAATAATGGCTACAGATACGCAGTATTTT.

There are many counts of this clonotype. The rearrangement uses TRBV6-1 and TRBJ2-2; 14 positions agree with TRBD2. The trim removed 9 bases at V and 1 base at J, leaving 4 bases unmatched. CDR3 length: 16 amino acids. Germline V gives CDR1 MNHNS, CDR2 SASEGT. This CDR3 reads CASGGLAGVNTGELFF. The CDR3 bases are TGTGCCAGTGGGGGACTAGCGGGAGTGAACACCGGGGAGCTGTTTTTT.

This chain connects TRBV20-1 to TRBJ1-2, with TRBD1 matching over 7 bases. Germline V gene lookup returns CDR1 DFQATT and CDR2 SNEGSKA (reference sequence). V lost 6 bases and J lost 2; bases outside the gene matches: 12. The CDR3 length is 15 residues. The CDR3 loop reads CSAPGGTTGNYGYTF. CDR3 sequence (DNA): TGCAGTGCGCCGGGCGGGACGACAGGGAACTATGGCTACACCTTC.

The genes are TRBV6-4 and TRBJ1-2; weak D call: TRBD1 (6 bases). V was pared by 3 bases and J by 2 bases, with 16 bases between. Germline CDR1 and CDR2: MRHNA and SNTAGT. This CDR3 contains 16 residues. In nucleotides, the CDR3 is TGTGCCAGCAGTGAAGTGGAGGGTACAGGGAACTATGGCTACACCTTC. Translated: CASSEVEGTGNYGYTF.

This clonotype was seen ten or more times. CDR3 in amino acids: CAWGTGANYGYTF. DNA of the CDR3: TGTGCCTGGGGGACAGGGGCTAACTATGGCTACACCTTC. The genes are TRBV30 and TRBJ1-2; 10 bases align to TRBD1. The germline V gene encodes CDR1 GTSNPN and CDR2 SVGIG (reference sequence). The CDR3 extends over 13 amino acids. V was clipped by 5 bases and J by 0 bases; unmatched bases: 0. Filled out from reference TRBV30 and TRBJ1-2, the complete variable domain reads SQTIHQWPATLVQPVGSPLSLECTVEGTSNPNLYWYRQAAGRGLQLLFYSVGIGQISSEVPQNLSASRPQDRQFILSSKKLLLSDSGFYLCAWGTGANYGYTFGSGTRLTVV.

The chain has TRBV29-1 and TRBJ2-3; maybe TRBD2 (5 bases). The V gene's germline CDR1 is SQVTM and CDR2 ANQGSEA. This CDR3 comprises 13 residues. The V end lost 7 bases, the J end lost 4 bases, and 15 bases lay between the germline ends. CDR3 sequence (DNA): TGCAGCGGAGCGTGGGAGAGGGCAGATACGCAGTATTTT. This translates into CSGAWERADTQYF.

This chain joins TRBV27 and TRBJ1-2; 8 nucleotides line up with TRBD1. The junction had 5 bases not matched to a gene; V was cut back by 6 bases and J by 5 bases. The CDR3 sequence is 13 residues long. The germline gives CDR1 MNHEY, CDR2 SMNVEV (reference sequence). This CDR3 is CASRTGEEYGYTF. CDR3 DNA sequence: TGTGCCAGCAGGACAGGGGAAGAGTATGGCTACACCTTC.

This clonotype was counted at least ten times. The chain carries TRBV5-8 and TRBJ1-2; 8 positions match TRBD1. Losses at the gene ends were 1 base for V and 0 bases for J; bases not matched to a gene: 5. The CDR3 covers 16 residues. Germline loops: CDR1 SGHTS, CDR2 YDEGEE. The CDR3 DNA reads TGTGCCAGCAGCTTGCAGGGGGCCTACTCTAACTATGGCTACACCTTC. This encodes CASSLQGAYSNYGYTF.

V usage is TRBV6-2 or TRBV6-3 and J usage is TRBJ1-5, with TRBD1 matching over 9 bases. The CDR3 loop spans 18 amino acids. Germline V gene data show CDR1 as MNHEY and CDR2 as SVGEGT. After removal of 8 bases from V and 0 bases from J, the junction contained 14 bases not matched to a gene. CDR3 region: CASGFGWDRVNSNQPQHF. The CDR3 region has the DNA TGTGCCAGCGGGTTTGGATGGGACAGGGTTAATAGCAATCAGCCCCAGCATTTT.

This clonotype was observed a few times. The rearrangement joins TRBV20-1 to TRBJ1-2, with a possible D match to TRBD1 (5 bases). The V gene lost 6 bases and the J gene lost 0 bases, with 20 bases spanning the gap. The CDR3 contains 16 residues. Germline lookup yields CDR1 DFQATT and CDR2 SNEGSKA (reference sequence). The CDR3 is CSASMGRTTANYGYTF. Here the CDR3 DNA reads TGCAGTGCCTCAATGGGAAGGACGACAGCTAACTATGGCTACACCTTC.